This T cell receptor beta chain was obtained from a study of blood T cell repertoires in COVID-19. V shed 6 bases, J shed 4 bases, and the junction held 6 bases outside the gene matches. The CDR3 spans 17 residues. The V gene's germline CDR1 is SGHNT and CDR2 YENEEA. This clone came up once. Clones were read by immunoSEQ multiplex PCR, and TCRdb kept only the in-frame ones, dropping some. The sample holds about 240,000 clones, roughly 86% seen once. Sequenced material: PBMCs or T cells enriched from blood (not recorded which). The chain employs TRBV11-3 and TRBJ2-1; 16 nucleotides agree with TRBD2. The TCR was taken from a middle-aged woman with acute COVID-19. DNA of the CDR3: TGTGCCAGCAGACCCGGGACTAGCGGGAGGGATTACAATGAGCAGTTCTTC. This encodes CASRPGTSGRDYNEQFF. The whole variable domain, remainder taken from reference TRBV11-3 and TRBJ2-1, is EAGVVQSPRYKIIEKKQPVAFWCNPISGHNTLYWYLQNLGQGPELLIRYENEEAVDDSQLPKDRFSAERLKGVDSTLKIQPAELGDSAVYLCASRPGTSGRDYNEQFFGPGTRLTVL.